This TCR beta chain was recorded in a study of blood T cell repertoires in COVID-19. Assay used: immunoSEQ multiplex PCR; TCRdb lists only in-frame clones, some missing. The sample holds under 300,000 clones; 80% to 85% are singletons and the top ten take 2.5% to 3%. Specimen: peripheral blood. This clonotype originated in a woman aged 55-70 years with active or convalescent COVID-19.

The CDR3 coding sequence is TGTGCCAGCAGCTTAGCGCAGGGTAACCTGAACACTGAAGCTTTCTTT. Translation gives CASSLAQGNLNTEAFF. The genes are TRBV11-1 and TRBJ1-1; TRBD1 is a possible D gene (5 bases). CDR1 and CDR2 from the germline V gene are SGHAT and FQDESV (reference sequence). V was trimmed by 0 bases and J by 0 bases, leaving 11 bases between them. The CDR3 sequence is 16 residues long.